This TCR beta chain was captured by sequencing in a study of T cell responses to AZD1222 COVID-19 vaccine. The table came from immunoSEQ multiplex PCR; TCRdb's copy has only in-frame clones and leaves some out. The sample consists of 100,000 or so clones, approximately 88% of them appearing once. Notes on this clone: What it binds is unknown.

V was clipped by 3 bases and J by 0 bases, with 5 bases between them. The CDR3 length is 14 residues. Germline V CDR1 and CDR2: LNHDA, SQIVND (reference sequence). General study points: Only a handful of AZD1222 recipients, five to seven in all, had baseline seropositivity.

The input for sequencing was peripheral blood, taken on day 0 of AZD1222 vaccination. The origin of this receptor is an adult in good health. The chain has TRBV19 and TRBJ1-4, with D unresolved. CDR3 DNA sequence: TGTGCCAGTAGTATCGGAGCAACTAATGAAAAACTGTTTTTT. This encodes CASSIGATNEKLFF.